This TCR beta chain was captured in a study of blood T cell repertoires in COVID-19. About the study: Acute and convalescent COVID-19 samples came from the United States, Italy and Spain. Sample material is recorded as cDNA or gDNA derived from T cells, B-cell-depleted T cells, or PBMCs.

How the authors handled the data: Amplification with reference gene primers provided the estimates of nucleated cell counts. Clones were read by immunoSEQ multiplex PCR, and TCRdb kept only the in-frame ones, dropping some. Clone size and the V and J calls come from that table; the DNA yielded D and trimming. This table holds around 150,000 clones, around 90% found once. The sequence was obtained from a man in his sixties with acute or convalescent COVID-19. Sequenced sample: peripheral blood.

The CDR3 sequence: CASSVATGGGYGYTF. DNA of the CDR3: TGTGCCAGCAGCGTAGCTACAGGCGGCGGATATGGCTACACCTTC. J is TRBJ1-2 and V is TRBV9; a possible D gene is TRBD1 (5 bases). CDR3 length: 15 amino acids. V was clipped by 0 bases and J by 5 bases, with 14 bases between them. In germline, CDR1 is SGDLS, CDR2 YYNGEE.